The clone carrying this T cell receptor (beta chain) was seen at least ten times. This sample is part of a study of T cells in Graves' hyperthyroidism and ophthalmopathy. TCR beta CDR3 region amplification was performed from RNA transcripts. During a first-round RT-PCR of the TCR CDR3, the HTBI primer set was used. TCRdb analysed the multiplex PCR reads with MiXCR anew, one entry per CDR3 protein. The data hold about 290,000 distinct CDR3 sequences, with roughly 15% observed a single time. Germline CDR1 GTSNPN, CDR2 SVGIG (reference sequence). V lost 4 bases and J 4 bases, leaving 13 bases between the germline ends. This CDR3 is 13 amino acids long. Patients counted as stable if ophthalmopathy did not develop within 18 months. The study enrolled patients aged 18 to 65 with newly diagnosed hyperthyroidism of under 2 months' duration. PBMCs came from around 10 ml fresh peripheral blood.

Sequencing was done on a sample of blood. This chain joins TRBV30 and TRBJ1-2; a weak D match, TRBD1 (5 bases). This clonotype was obtained from a woman aged 40 to 55 with Graves' hyperthyroidism. In DNA, the CDR3 is TGTGCCTGGATCATCGGGGGAGGCTATGGCTACACCTTC. Translating it yields CAWIIGGGYGYTF.